These 27 T cell receptor beta chains originate from one sample sequenced in a study of cytomegalovirus exposure and HLA in healthy donors. The PCR employed 60 Vbeta primers together with 13 Jbeta primers. Assay: immunoSEQ multiplex PCR; the TCRdb copy retains only in-frame clones and omits some. Among about 120,000 clones, approximately 80% were seen once, and the ten largest hold more than 1.5%. Sequencing was done on a sample of PBMCs. The receptors here all came from a man aged 35 to 55 in good health and CMV-seronegative.

The chain links TRBV11-1 to TRBJ1-1; D is uncertain. This CDR3 is built from 13 residues. Germline V CDR1 and CDR2: SGHAT, FQDESV (reference sequence). V was shortened by 3 bases and J by 5 bases, with 10 bases between the two germline ends. The CDR3 region has the DNA TGTGCCAGCAGCTTGTCTGGCGGGACTGAAGCTTTCTTT. Amino acids: CASSLSGGTEAFF.

The chain is built from TRBV13 and TRBJ2-7, with 8 nucleotides matching TRBD2. Per the germline V gene, CDR1 is PRHDT and CDR2 is FYEKMQ (reference sequence). After removal of 4 bases from V and 5 bases from J, the junction contained 16 bases not matched to a gene. The CDR3 totals 17 residues. DNA of the CDR3: TGTGCCAGCAGCTGGGGTAGGGGACTAGAGTTTTGCCACGAGCAGTACTTC. Its protein product is CASSWGRGLEFCHEQYF.

The chain has TRBV11-2 and TRBJ2-7; 7 nucleotides align to TRBD2. Trimming at V came to 5 bases and at J to 8 bases, leaving 3 bases not matched to a gene. The CDR3 runs 11 residues. The germline V gene encodes CDR1 SGHAT and CDR2 FQNNGV. CDR3 region: CASSTSVKQYF. CDR3 DNA sequence: TGTGCCAGCAGCACTAGCGTAAAGCAGTACTTC.

This clone was counted only a few times. The chain has TRBV12-5 and TRBJ2-5; D perhaps matches TRBD1 (6 bases). The V end lost 5 bases, the J end lost 3 bases, and 16 bases lay between the germline ends. Germline V CDR1 and CDR2: LGHNT, FRNRAP. The CDR3 covers 15 residues. CDR3 nucleotides: TGTGCTAGTGGTCCCACAGGGATCAGTAAAGAGACCCAGTACTTC. It translates to CASGPTGISKETQYF.

The CDR3 spells CASSLGQASGNTIYF. In nucleotides, the CDR3 is TGTGCCAGCAGCTTAGGACAGGCTTCTGGAAACACCATATATTTT. The rearrangement joins TRBV13 to TRBJ1-3; tentatively, D is TRBD1 (5 bases). The germline V and J ends were trimmed by 0 bases and 1 base, with 7 bases remaining between them. The germline V gene encodes CDR1 PRHDT and CDR2 FYEKMQ (reference sequence). The CDR3 has 15 amino acids.

Points on this clone: One junction end disagrees with the germline gene, perhaps due to a read error. This chain uses TRBV28 with TRBJ2-7, with D unclear. This CDR3 region has 12 residues. The V gene's germline CDR1 is MDHEN and CDR2 SYDVKM. CDR3 nucleotides: TGTGCCAGCAGTTTTGGAATTTACGAGCGGTACTTC. It codes for CASSFGIYERYF.

This sequence joins TRBV27 and TRBJ2-3, with D possibly being TRBD1 (6 bases). Deletions cut 5 bases from V and 4 bases from J, with 13 bases between. The germline gives CDR1 MNHEY, CDR2 SMNVEV (reference sequence). This CDR3 contains 14 residues. The CDR3 loop reads CASSIHRVPDTQYF. CDR3 DNA: TGTGCCAGCAGTATCCACAGGGTCCCAGATACGCAGTATTTT.

CDR3 sequence: CASSEKVAGGQDTQYF. The CDR3 coding sequence is TGCGCCAGCAGTGAGAAGGTAGCGGGGGGGCAGGATACGCAGTATTTT. The chain is built from TRBV10-1 and TRBJ2-3, with 11 nucleotides matching TRBD2. The CDR3 is 16 amino acids. Germline trimming cut 2 bases from V and 6 bases from J; bases unmatched to any gene: 7. The V gene's germline CDR1 is WNHNN and CDR2 SYGVQD (reference sequence).

The chain couples TRBV6-1 to TRBJ2-7, with TRBD2 matching over 16 bases. J gave up 7 bases and V 4 bases, and 4 bases lay outside the gene matches. Germline CDR1 MNHNS, CDR2 SASEGT. CDR3 size: 15 residues. The CDR3 DNA reads TGTGCCAGCAGTGCCGGGACTAGCGGGAGGGGGGAGCAGTACTTC. Amino acids: CASSAGTSGRGEQYF.

The chain employs TRBV4-3 and TRBJ2-5, with 9 bases identical to TRBD2. Matching the DNA end better, TRBJ2-7 makes the J call doubtful. The CDR3 spans 16 residues. Germline CDR1 is LGHNA and CDR2 is YSLEER. The CDR3 sequence is CASSQDGREGSYEQYF. The CDR3 DNA follows: TGCGCCAGCAGCCAAGACGGGCGGGAGGGATCCTACGAGCAGTACTTC.

This chain uses TRBV9 with TRBJ2-1; 7 bases map to TRBD2. Germline loops: CDR1 SGDLS, CDR2 YYNGEE. CDR3 length: 15 residues. Losses at the gene ends were 2 bases for V and 6 bases for J; bases not matched to a gene: 8. DNA of the CDR3: TGTGCCAGCAGCGTCTTGTGGGAGGGCCCCAATGAGCAGTTCTTC. This encodes CASSVLWEGPNEQFF.

The chain combines TRBV4-3 with TRBJ1-2; weak D call: TRBD1 (5 bases). This CDR3 is 15 amino acids long. Deletions cut 4 bases from V and 3 bases from J, with 15 bases between. Germline V gives CDR1 LGHNA, CDR2 YSLEER. CDR3 nucleotides: TGCGCCAGCAGCCCCGGCATTAGGGGTGACTATGGCTACACCTTC. Translated, it gives CASSPGIRGDYGYTF.

This rearrangement joins TRBV7-3 to TRBJ2-3; TRBD1 is a possible D gene (5 bases). The CDR3 is made up of 19 amino acids. Germline V CDR1 and CDR2: SGHTA, FQGTGA. The V and J ends lost 6 bases and 5 bases respectively, with 30 bases between them. CDR3 protein: CASSPIEPPGIVPEDTQYF. The CDR3 DNA reads TGTGCCAGCAGTCCAATAGAGCCTCCAGGGATCGTTCCTGAAGATACGCAGTATTTT. Full variable domain (outside the CDR3, taken from reference TRBV7-3 and TRBJ2-3): GAGVSQTPSNKVTEKGKYVELRCDPISGHTALYWYRQSLGQGPEFLIYFQGTGAADDSGLPNDRFFAVRPEGSVSTLKIQRTERGDSAVYLCASSPIEPPGIVPEDTQYFGPGTRLTVL.

The V gene is TRBV5-4, the J gene TRBJ1-1, with a possible D match to TRBD1 (6 bases). V was shortened by 3 bases and J by 1 base, with 13 bases between the two germline ends. The germline gives CDR1 SGHNT, CDR2 YYREEE (reference sequence). The CDR3 sequence is 15 residues long. The CDR3 sequence: CASSSRDTPNTEAFF. The CDR3, as DNA: TGTGCCAGCAGCTCTCGGGACACACCGAACACTGAAGCTTTCTTT.

With respect to this clone: This CDR3 is also generated by other DNA sequences in the sample. The chain combines TRBV19 with TRBJ2-1; the match to TRBD2 covers 11 bases. V lost 3 bases and J lost 7; bases outside the gene matches: 14. Germline CDR1 reads LNHDA; CDR2 reads SQIVND (reference sequence). The CDR3 runs 18 residues. CDR3 nucleotide sequence: TGTGCCAGTAGTATCCCCCTTAGCGGGAGGGCCCGACAGAATGAGCAGTTCTTC. Residues: CASSIPLSGRARQNEQFF.

V and J are TRBV2 and TRBJ2-2, with D perhaps TRBD1 (5 bases). CDR1 and CDR2 from the germline V gene are SNHLY and FYNNEI. Trimming shortened V by 0 bases and J by 2 bases, and 10 bases separated the two germline ends. The CDR3 contains 16 residues. CDR3 sequence: CASSEAGQSNTGELFF. The DNA for the CDR3 is TGTGCCAGCAGTGAAGCGGGGCAGAGCAACACCGGGGAGCTGTTTTTT. Looking up the rest from reference TRBV2 and TRBJ2-2 gives the full variable domain: EPEVTQTPSHQVTQMGQEVILRCVPISNHLYFYWYRQILGQKVEFLVSFYNNEISEKSEIFDDQFSVERPDGSNFTLKIRSTKLEDSAMYFCASSEAGQSNTGELFFGEGSRLTVL.

This clone has just a few counts. This chain links TRBV7-2 with TRBJ2-3; D not certain. This CDR3 region has 13 residues. Germline values: CDR1 SGHTA, CDR2 FQGNSA. The germline V and J ends were trimmed by 0 bases and 6 bases, with 7 bases remaining between them. CDR3 bases: TGTGCCAGCAGCTTAGCCCCCTTGGATACGCAGTATTTT. It codes for CASSLAPLDTQYF.

The CDR3 DNA sequence: TGTGCCAGCGGCCGAGGGACTAGCGGGGGGGAGACCCAGTACTTC. Protein sequence: CASGRGTSGGETQYF. The rearrangement links TRBV6-6 to TRBJ2-5; 15 positions agree with TRBD2. The CDR3 runs 15 residues. Germline assignment: CDR1 MNHNY and CDR2 SVGAGI (reference sequence). V shed 8 bases, J shed 5 bases, and the junction held 6 bases outside the gene matches.

This chain uses TRBV28 with TRBJ2-7; D is unresolved. The germline V gene encodes CDR1 MDHEN and CDR2 SYDVKM. With 3 bases removed from V and 4 bases from J, the gap between germline ends came to 7 bases. The CDR3 covers 12 residues. CDR3 residues: CASSFLEYEQYF. CDR3 coding DNA: TGTGCCAGCAGTTTTTTGGAGTACGAGCAGTACTTC.

The chain is built from TRBV6-6 and TRBJ1-4; perhaps TRBD1 as D (5 bases). The CDR3 has 15 amino acids. Between the trimmed V and J ends, which lost 2 bases and 5 bases, there was a span of 12 bases. Germline CDR1 is MNHNY and CDR2 is SVGAGI (reference sequence). The DNA of the CDR3 is TGTGCCAGCAGTTACGGTACAGGAGGGAATGAAAAACTGTTTTTT. This encodes CASSYGTGGNEKLFF.

The rearrangement joins TRBV6-5 to TRBJ2-5; 8 bases align to TRBD2. Germline CDR1 and CDR2: MNHEY and SVGAGI. The CDR3 consists of 16 residues. Trimming removed 4 bases from V and 5 bases from J; junction bases left unmatched: 12. The CDR3 protein is CASSFRHFSGTETQYF. For the CDR3, the DNA is TGTGCCAGCAGTTTTCGACACTTTAGCGGGACTGAGACCCAGTACTTC.

Of note for this clone: The sample contains more than one DNA sequence encoding this CDR3. The chain carries TRBV10-1 and TRBJ2-1; 12 bases align to TRBD1. Trimming removed 5 bases from V and 6 bases from J; junction bases left unmatched: 8. The CDR3 contains 16 residues. Germline lookup yields CDR1 WNHNN and CDR2 SYGVQD (reference sequence). The DNA for the CDR3 is TGCGCCAGCAGTCCCACCGGGACAGGGGGCCTCAATGAGCAGTTCTTC. This codes for CASSPTGTGGLNEQFF.

This chain uses TRBV9 with TRBJ1-3; D unresolved. The CDR3 covers 16 residues. CDR1 SGDLS and CDR2 YYNGEE come from the germline V gene. Trimming stripped 4 bases from V and 0 bases from J, with 14 bases between. CDR3 protein: CASSRSGQSSGNTIYF. The CDR3 bases are TGTGCCAGCAGCCGAAGTGGGCAGAGCTCTGGAAACACCATATATTTT.

The J gene is TRBJ1-6, the V gene TRBV11-2; D is ambiguous. This CDR3 spans 17 amino acids. V lost 0 bases and J 5 bases, leaving 14 bases between the germline ends. Germline CDR1 is SGHAT and CDR2 is FQNNGV. CDR3 sequence: CASSLEIGLRDNSPLHF. In nucleotides, the CDR3 is TGTGCCAGCAGCTTAGAGATCGGGTTGCGTGATAATTCACCCCTCCACTTT.

V usage is TRBV10-3 and J usage is TRBJ1-5; D remains unclear. Trimming pared 3 bases from V and 3 bases from J, leaving 6 bases between. The length of the CDR3 is 13 residues. Germline loops: CDR1 ENHRY, CDR2 SYGVKD. CDR3 amino acids: CAISEDTNQPQHF. For the CDR3, the DNA is TGTGCCATCAGTGAAGACACCAATCAGCCCCAGCATTTT.

V usage is TRBV9 and J usage is TRBJ2-4, with D tentatively TRBD1 (6 bases). CDR1 and CDR2 (germline): SGDLS, YYNGEE. CDR3 length: 16 amino acids. V shed 4 bases and J shed 4 bases, with 18 bases lying between them. The CDR3 nucleotides are TGTGCCAGCAGCATTGGACTGGGGACACCAAAAAACATTCAGTACTTC. Encoded protein: CASSIGLGTPKNIQYF.

This chain uses TRBV2 with TRBJ1-1; D is unclear. Germline-derived CDR1 and CDR2 are SNHLY and FYNNEI. The V end was cut by 5 bases, the J end by 5 bases, with 15 bases between. The CDR3 is 14 residues long. CDR3 in amino acids: CASSREALGTEAFF. The CDR3 DNA is TGTGCCAGCAGTCGGGAGGCCCTTGGGACTGAAGCTTTCTTT.